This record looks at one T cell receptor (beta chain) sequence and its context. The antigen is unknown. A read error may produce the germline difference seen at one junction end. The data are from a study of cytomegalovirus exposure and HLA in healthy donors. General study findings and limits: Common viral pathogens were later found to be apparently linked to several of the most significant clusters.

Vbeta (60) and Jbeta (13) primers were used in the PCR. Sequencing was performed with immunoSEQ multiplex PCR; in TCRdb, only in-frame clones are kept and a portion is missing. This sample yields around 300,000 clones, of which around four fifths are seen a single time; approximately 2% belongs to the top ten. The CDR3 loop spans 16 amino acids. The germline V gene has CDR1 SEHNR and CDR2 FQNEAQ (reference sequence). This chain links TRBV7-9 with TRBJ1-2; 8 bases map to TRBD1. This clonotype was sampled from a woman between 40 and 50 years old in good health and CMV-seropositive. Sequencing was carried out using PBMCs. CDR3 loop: CSSSLGWGQENYGYTF. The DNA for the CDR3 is TGTTCCAGCAGCTTAGGCTGGGGACAGGAGAACTATGGCTACACCTTC.